This T cell receptor beta chain derives from a study of cytomegalovirus exposure and HLA in healthy donors. The wider study: Earlier, 150 million to 200 million T cells were analyzed, and some 120 million unique TCR beta sequences were found among them.

The study ran its PCR with 60 Vbeta and 13 Jbeta primers. TCRdb's table, derived via immunoSEQ multiplex PCR, lists solely in-frame clones and lacks some. The sample yields 150,000 to 200,000 clones, roughly 83% seen once. The ends were cut back, 4 bases at V and 7 bases at J, with 8 bases in the middle. Looked up from germline, CDR1 is SGDLS and CDR2 is YYNGEE. There are 12 residues in the CDR3. The sequence derives from a boy aged 5-17 years in good health and CMV-seronegative. The chain is built from TRBV9 and TRBJ2-2; D uncertain. Sequencing used PBMCs. CDR3 amino acids: CASSPPGGELFF. The CDR3 DNA follows: TGTGCCAGCAGCCCACCGGGCGGGGAGCTGTTTTTT.